This T cell receptor (beta chain) emerged from a study of molecular identifiers for immune sequencing clone quantification. Study observations and caveats: Shared barcodes on identical TCR molecules could underestimate the sizes of highly expanded clones.

This clonotype was seen many times. Its antigen is unknown. TCRdb used MiXCR to reprocess the PCR reads, holding one entry per CDR3 protein. There are tens of thousands of distinct CDR3 sequences in the sample; less than 20% occur only once, and approximately 1% lies in the top ten. In the sort, naive CD8 T cells were defined as CD8+CD4-CCR7+CD45RA+. Germline V gene data show CDR1 as LNHDA and CDR2 as SQIVND (reference sequence). This CDR3 region has 13 residues. After removal of 3 bases from V and 3 bases from J, the junction contained 0 bases not matched to a gene. Sample: naive CD8+ T cells from blood, with Jurkat cell RNA spiked in. The subset: FACS-sorted CD8+CD4-CCR7+CD45RA+ naive T cells. The TCR originated in a human donor in good health. Some libraries in this study had Jurkat cell RNA spiked in. The chain uses TRBV19 and TRBJ2-5; 8 bases map to TRBD1. The CDR3 bases are TGTGCCAGTAGTATGGACAGGGAAGAGACCCAGTACTTC. This gives the protein CASSMDREETQYF.